Each of the 4 T cell receptor beta chains below was sequenced from the same sample in a study of blood T cells in healthy people across ages. Sample-barcoded 5' priming and a J-beta primer mix drove a second PCR of about 6 to 11 cycles. TCRdb processed the 5' RACE reads anew with MiXCR; each CDR3 protein has one entry. The sample yields over 300,000 distinct CDR3 sequences, 45% to 60% seen once. Sequenced: blood. These receptors all stem from a man between 60 and 75 years old in good health.

The rearrangement uses TRBV7-3 and TRBJ2-1; no clear D gene. The length of the CDR3 is 12 residues. CDR1 and CDR2 from the germline V gene are SGHTA and FQGTGA. The V gene lost 1 base and the J gene lost 7 bases, with 5 bases spanning the gap. CDR3 amino acids: CASSLKLNEQFF. CDR3 nucleotide sequence: TGTGCCAGCAGCTTAAAACTGAATGAGCAGTTCTTC.

This rearrangement joins TRBV24-1 to TRBJ2-4, with D possibly being TRBD1 or TRBD2 (5 bases each). The DNA end lines up better with TRBJ2-5; the J call may be wrong. The CDR3 runs to 16 residues. The germline CDR1 and CDR2 sequences are KGHDR and SFDVKD. CDR3 in DNA: TGTGCCACCAGTGATTCGGACGGGACCAACCAAGAGACCCAGTACTTC. Its protein product is CATSDSDGTNQETQYF.

About this clonotype itself: This may arise from a read error, as a much more abundant clone is one base away. The chain recombines TRBV6-5 with TRBJ2-1, with 12 bases matching TRBD2. The J call may be wrong; the DNA end is better matched by TRBJ2-7. CDR1 and CDR2 from the germline V gene are MNHEY and SVGAGI. The CDR3 totals 16 residues. The CDR3 region is CASRTLAGGSYNEQYF. For the CDR3, the DNA is TGTGCCAGCAGGACACTAGCGGGAGGCTCCTACAATGAGCAGTACTTC.

This clonotype was seen repeatedly, ten times or more. CDR3 amino acids: CASSLFGLRRAKNIQYF. In DNA form, the CDR3 reads TGTGCCAGCAGTTTATTTGGACTCCGCCGAGCCAAAAACATTCAGTACTTC. The chain uses TRBV28 and TRBJ2-4, with D perhaps matching TRBD2 (5 bases). The ends were cut back, 1 base at V and 0 bases at J, with 13 bases in the middle. Germline assignment: CDR1 MDHEN and CDR2 SYDVKM. This CDR3 comprises 17 residues. Complete variable domain (other parts from reference TRBV28 and TRBJ2-4): DVKVTQSSRYLVKRTGEKVFLECVQDMDHENMFWYRQDPGLGLRLIYFSYDVKMKEKGDIPEGYSVSREKKERFSLILESASTNQTSMYLCASSLFGLRRAKNIQYFGAGTRLSVL.